This TCR beta chain was obtained from a study of cytomegalovirus exposure and HLA in healthy donors. Germline CDR1 and CDR2: MNHEY and SMNVEV (reference sequence). This CDR3 is built from 16 residues. J was trimmed by 6 bases and V by 3 bases; bases with no gene match: 11. The donors were members of the validation cohort, which comprised roughly 120 subjects and was separate from the first cohort of 670 or so subjects. TCRdb's copy holds only in-frame clones and misses some; the assay was immunoSEQ multiplex PCR. The table includes over 85,000 clones, 80% to 85% detected once. The material sequenced was PBMCs. The J gene is TRBJ2-7, the V gene TRBV27, with 10 bases aligning to TRBD1. This sequence originates from a woman under 30 in good health and CMV-seropositive. CDR3 sequence: CASSFSPSGTGAEQYF. In DNA, the CDR3 is TGTGCCAGCAGTTTTTCCCCCTCCGGGACAGGGGCCGAGCAGTACTTC.